This T cell receptor beta chain is drawn from a study of vaccination and CD4 T cells after COVID-19. Turning to the study itself: Four females and six males made up the convalescents, with two Hispanic.

Remarks on this clonotype: Its antigen is undetermined.

The treatment here: approximately 10-day PBMC culture with coronavirus spike peptide pools or control peptides (ViraFEST assay). Positivity by PCR occurred from March to December 2020, a period that predated US Alpha, Beta and Delta variants. Per-well cultures of two million PBMCs received around 9.9 IU/ml IL-2 and 10 ug/ml peptide pools. Germline CDR1 is MNHEY and CDR2 is SMNVEV (reference sequence). V lost 3 bases and J lost 4, with 17 bases in between. The CDR3 has 16 residues. The Oncomine TCR Beta short-read assay sequenced DNA from cultured CD4+ T cells. TCRdb called the PCR reads again in MiXCR, with one record for every CDR3 protein. The table includes fewer than 15,000 distinct CDR3 sequences, under 65% detected once.

This clonotype was sampled from a human donor who had recovered from COVID-19. Specimen: CD4+ T cells from blood, cultured in vitro. V and J are TRBV27 and TRBJ2-3; D is possibly TRBD1 or TRBD2 (5 bases each). CDR3 sequence (DNA): TGTGCCAGCAGTTTCTCAGCGGCCTGGGGGTCAGATACGCAGTATTTT. Protein: CASSFSAAWGSDTQYF.